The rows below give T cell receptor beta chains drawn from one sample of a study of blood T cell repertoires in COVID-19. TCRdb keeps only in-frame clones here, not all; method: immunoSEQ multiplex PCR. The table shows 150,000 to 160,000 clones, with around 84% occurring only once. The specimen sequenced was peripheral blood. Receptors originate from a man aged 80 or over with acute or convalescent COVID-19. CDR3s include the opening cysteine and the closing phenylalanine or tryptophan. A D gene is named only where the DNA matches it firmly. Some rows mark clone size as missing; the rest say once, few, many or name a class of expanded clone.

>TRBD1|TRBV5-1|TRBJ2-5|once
CASSTGQGGETQYF
TGCGCCAGCAGCACCGGACAGGGGGGAGAGACCCAGTACTTC
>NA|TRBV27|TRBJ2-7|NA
CASSLSRAGSYEQYF
TGTGCCAGCAGTTTATCGAGGGCCGGCTCCTACGAGCAGTACTTC
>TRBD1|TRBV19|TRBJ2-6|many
CASQWDRGGPGANVLTF
TGTGCCAGCCAGTGGGACAGGGGAGGCCCTGGGGCCAACGTCCTGACTTTC
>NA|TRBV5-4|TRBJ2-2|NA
CASSLARTRDGELFF
TGTGCCAGCAGCTTGGCCCGCACCCGGGACGGGGAGCTGTTTTTT
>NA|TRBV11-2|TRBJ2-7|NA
CASSLGGQAGQYF
TGTGCCAGCAGCTTAGGGGGGCAGGCAGGGCAGTACTTC
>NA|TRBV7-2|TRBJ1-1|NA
CASSLGGGRTEAFF
TGTGCCAGCAGCTTAGGTGGGGGCCGCACTGAAGCTTTCTTT
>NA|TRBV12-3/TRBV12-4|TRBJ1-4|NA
CASLEVLGEKLFF
TGTGCCAGCCTTGAGGTGTTGGGTGAAAAACTGTTTTTT
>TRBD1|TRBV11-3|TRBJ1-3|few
CASSLRTRGQGPNTIYF
TGTGCCAGCAGCTTACGTACGAGGGGACAGGGACCAAACACCATATATTTT
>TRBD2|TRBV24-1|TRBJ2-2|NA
CATSDLAGGVNTGELFF
TGTGCCACCAGTGACCTAGCGGGGGGGGTGAACACCGGGGAGCTGTTTTTT
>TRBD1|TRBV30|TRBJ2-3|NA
CAWTQDRGRDTQYF
TGTGCCTGGACCCAGGACAGGGGGCGAGATACGCAGTATTTT
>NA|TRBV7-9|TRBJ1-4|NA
CASSSPLGGTNEKLFF
TGTGCCAGCAGCTCCCCCTTAGGGGGAACTAATGAAAAACTGTTTTTT
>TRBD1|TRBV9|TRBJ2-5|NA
CASSVEDRGHETQYF
TGTGCCAGCAGCGTAGAAGACAGGGGGCATGAGACCCAGTACTTC
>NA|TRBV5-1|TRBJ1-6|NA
CASSAGGAGNSPLHF
TGCGCCAGCAGCGCGGGAGGGGCCGGGAATTCACCCCTCCACTTT
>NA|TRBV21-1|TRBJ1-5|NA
CASSKLGGQTNQPQHF
TGTGCCAGCAGCAAATTAGGTGGACAGACTAATCAGCCCCAGCATTTT
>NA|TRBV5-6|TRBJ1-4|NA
CASSSTGREKLFF
TGTGCCAGCAGCTCGACAGGACGTGAAAAACTGTTTTTT
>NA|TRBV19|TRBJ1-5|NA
CASSISAGNQPQHF
TGTGCCAGTAGTATTAGTGCAGGGAATCAGCCCCAGCATTTT
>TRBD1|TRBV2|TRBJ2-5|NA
CAVRDSHPLRETQYF
TGTGCCGTCCGGGACAGCCACCCCTTACGAGAGACCCAGTACTTC
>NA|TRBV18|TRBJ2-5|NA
CASSPAVQGWETQYF
TGTGCCAGCTCACCAGCGGTACAGGGATGGGAGACCCAGTACTTC
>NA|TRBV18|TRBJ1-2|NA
CASSSKLGQGGIGYTF
TGTGCCAGCTCATCCAAGCTAGGGCAGGGAGGGATAGGCTACACCTTC
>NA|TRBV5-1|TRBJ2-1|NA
CASSLELTMRVDEQFF
TGCGCCAGCAGCTTGGAGCTTACTATGCGTGTTGATGAGCAGTTCTTC
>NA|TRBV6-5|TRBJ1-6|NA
CASTGGDSPLHF
TGTGCCAGCACGGGGGGGGATTCACCCCTCCACTTT
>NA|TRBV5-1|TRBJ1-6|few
CASSLGDTWSSPLHF
TGCGCCAGCAGCCTGGGGGACACTTGGTCTTCACCCCTCCACTTT
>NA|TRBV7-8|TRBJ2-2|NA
CASRWRPTGELFF
TGTGCCAGCCGTTGGCGGCCCACCGGGGAGCTGTTTTTT
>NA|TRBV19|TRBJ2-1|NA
CASSTESGTGPYNEQFF
TGTGCCAGTAGTACCGAATCCGGAACAGGCCCCTACAATGAGCAGTTCTTC
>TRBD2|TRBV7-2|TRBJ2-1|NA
CASRPGGGGLGEQFF
TGTGCCAGCAGACCCGGCGGGGGAGGTCTCGGTGAGCAGTTCTTC
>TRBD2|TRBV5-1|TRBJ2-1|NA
CASSHMERGTYNEQFF
TGCGCCAGCAGCCACATGGAGCGGGGCACCTACAATGAGCAGTTCTTC
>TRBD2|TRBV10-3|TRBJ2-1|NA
CAISESGLEYEQFF
TGTGCCATCAGTGAGTCGGGACTAGAGTATGAGCAGTTCTTC
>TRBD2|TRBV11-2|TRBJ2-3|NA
CASSPGVAGGIDTQYF
TGTGCCAGCAGCCCGGGAGTAGCGGGGGGAATAGATACGCAGTATTTT
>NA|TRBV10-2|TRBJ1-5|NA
CASRIQGWGQPQHF
TGCGCCAGCAGGATACAGGGATGGGGTCAGCCCCAGCATTTT
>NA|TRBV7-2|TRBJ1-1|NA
CASSLVTENTEAFF
TGTGCCAGCAGCTTAGTGACAGAGAACACTGAAGCTTTCTTT
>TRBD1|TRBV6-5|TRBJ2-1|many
CASRGQGGPYNEQFF
TGTGCCAGCAGAGGACAGGGTGGCCCCTACAATGAGCAGTTCTTC
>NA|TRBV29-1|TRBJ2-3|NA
CSEADWGTDTQYF
TGCAGCGAGGCGGACTGGGGCACAGATACGCAGTATTTT
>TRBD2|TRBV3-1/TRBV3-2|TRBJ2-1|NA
CASSQRPPGLAYNEQFF
TGTGCCAGCAGCCAACGCCCCCCGGGACTAGCTTACAATGAGCAGTTCTTC
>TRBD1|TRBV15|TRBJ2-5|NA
CATSSGQVQETQYF
TGTGCCACCAGCAGCGGACAGGTTCAAGAGACCCAGTACTTC
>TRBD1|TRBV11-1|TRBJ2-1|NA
CASSLTGTGGYNEQFF
TGTGCCAGCAGCCTTACCGGGACAGGGGGTTACAATGAGCAGTTCTTC
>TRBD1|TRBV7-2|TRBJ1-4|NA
CASSPGTVNEKLFF
TGTGCCAGCAGCCCCGGGACAGTCAATGAAAAACTGTTTTTT
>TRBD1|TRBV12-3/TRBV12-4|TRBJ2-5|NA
CASRGTGWETQYF
TGTGCCAGCAGGGGGACAGGGTGGGAGACCCAGTACTTC
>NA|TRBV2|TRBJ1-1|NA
CASSQRTGFEAFF
TGTGCCAGCAGCCAACGGACGGGGTTCGAAGCTTTCTTT
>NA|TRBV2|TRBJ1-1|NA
CATLLSVNTEAFF
TGTGCCACCCTCCTGAGTGTGAACACTGAAGCTTTCTTT
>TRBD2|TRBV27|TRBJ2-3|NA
CASSTTSGGAIDTQYF
TGTGCCAGCAGTACAACTAGCGGGGGGGCGATAGATACGCAGTATTTT
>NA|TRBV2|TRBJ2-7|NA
CASSESPVPGGEQYF
TGTGCCAGCAGTGAATCCCCGGTTCCCGGTGGCGAGCAGTACTTC
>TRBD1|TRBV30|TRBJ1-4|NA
CAGRGQGFEKLFF
TGTGCCGGACGGGGACAGGGTTTTGAAAAACTGTTTTTT
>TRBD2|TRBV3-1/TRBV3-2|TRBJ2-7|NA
CASSQDIVASGDSYEQYF
TGTGCCAGCAGCCAAGATATTGTGGCTAGCGGGGACTCCTACGAGCAGTACTTC
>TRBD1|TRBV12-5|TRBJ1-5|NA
CASAPGQGMYQPQHF
TGTGCTAGTGCCCCGGGACAGGGTATGTATCAGCCCCAGCATTTT